This T cell receptor (beta chain) is from a study of T-cell reconstitution after alpha-beta-depleted transplantation in children. The CDR3 is 16 residues long. V lost 3 bases and J lost 4; bases outside the gene matches: 7. From germline, CDR1 is KGHDR and CDR2 SFDVKD. It was with unique molecular identifiers that the TCRbeta library was prepared. MiXCR was run by TCRdb on the PCR reads, yielding one entry per CDR3 protein. The sample yields hundreds of thousands of distinct CDR3 sequences, around a sixth seen once. This receptor was obtained from a human donor who donated a stem cell graft to a child with acute myeloid leukemia. The source was PBMCs from the stem cell graft donor, collected from the stem cell graft. The chain is built from TRBV24-1 and TRBJ2-2, with 7 bases lining up with TRBD1. The CDR3 DNA is TGTGCCACCAGTGATGACAGGGCATCGGGCACCGGGGAGCTGTTTTTT. Its protein is CATSDDRASGTGELFF.